This T cell receptor (beta chain) stems from a study of cytomegalovirus exposure and HLA in healthy donors. Study-wide results and limits: What TCR beta sequences reportedly achieved was accurate prediction of HLA-A and HLA-B alleles in most subjects.

Nominal health characterized the donors when sampled, though unrecorded immune exposures were likely. The PCR made use of 60 Vbeta and 13 Jbeta primers. Clones were sequenced by immunoSEQ multiplex PCR, and TCRdb holds only the in-frame ones, with some missing. The sample has about 190,000 clones, 65% to 80% seen once. The CDR3 is 15 residues long. CDR1 is MGHRA, CDR2 YSYEKL, per germline. Trimming took off 0 bases at V and 2 bases at J, with 10 bases between the two ends. Notes on this clone: Its target is not known.

The chain carries TRBV4-1 and TRBJ1-2; D is undetermined. This TCR was recovered from a man under 40 in good health and CMV-seropositive. The specimen was PBMCs. The CDR3 sequence is CASSQDKSVNYGYTF. CDR3 in DNA: TGCGCCAGCAGCCAAGATAAGTCAGTAAACTATGGCTACACCTTC.